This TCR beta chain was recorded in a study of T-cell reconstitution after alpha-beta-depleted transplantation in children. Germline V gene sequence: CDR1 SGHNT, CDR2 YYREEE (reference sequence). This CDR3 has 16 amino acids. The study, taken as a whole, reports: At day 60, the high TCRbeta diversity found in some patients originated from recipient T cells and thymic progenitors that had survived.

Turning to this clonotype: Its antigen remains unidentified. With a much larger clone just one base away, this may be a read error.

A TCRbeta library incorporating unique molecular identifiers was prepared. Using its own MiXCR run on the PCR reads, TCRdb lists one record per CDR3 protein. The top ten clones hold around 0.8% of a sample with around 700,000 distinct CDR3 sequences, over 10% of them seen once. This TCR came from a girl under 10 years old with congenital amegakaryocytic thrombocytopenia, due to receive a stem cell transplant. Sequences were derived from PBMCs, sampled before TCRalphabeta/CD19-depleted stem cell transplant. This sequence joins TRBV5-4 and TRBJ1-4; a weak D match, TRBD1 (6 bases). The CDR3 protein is CASSLSRGATNEKLYF. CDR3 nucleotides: TGTGCCAGCAGCTTGTCCAGGGGAGCAACTAATGAAAAACTGTATTTT.